Shown below are 21 T cell receptor beta chains from a single sample sequenced in a study of identical twins. TCRdb itself ran the 5' RACE reads through MiXCR, one entry per CDR3 protein. The sample contains 420,000 or so distinct CDR3 sequences, around 20% of which appear only once. Material for sequencing was naive T cells sorted from blood. The receptors shown here come from a man aged 50 to 59 in good health.

This chain uses TRBV3-1 with TRBJ2-5; 12 nucleotides line up with TRBD2. The germline gives CDR1 LGHDT, CDR2 YNNKEL (reference sequence). J lost 6 bases, V lost 0 bases, and 8 bases had no gene match. The CDR3 contains 17 residues. The CDR3 bases are TGTGCCAGCAGCCAAGAGGGCCTAGCGGGAGGGCCGAAGACCCAGTACTTC. Residues: CASSQEGLAGGPKTQYF.

This clonotype appeared many times. J is TRBJ1-6 and V is TRBV20-1, with a possible D match to TRBD1 (6 bases). This CDR3 is 12 amino acids long. Germline V CDR1 and CDR2: DFQATT, SNEGSKA (reference sequence). The CDR3 DNA reads TGCAGGTTGAGGCCAGGGGACTCACCCCTCCACTTT. Protein: CRLRPGDSPLHF.

A few counts support this clonotype. J is TRBJ1-2 and V is TRBV12-3 or TRBV12-4, with D unresolved. The V and J ends lost 5 bases and 3 bases respectively, with 10 bases between them. The CDR3 spans 13 residues. This CDR3 reads CASSNTGYYGYTF. The DNA for the CDR3 is TGTGCCAGCAGTAACACGGGGTACTATGGCTACACCTTC.

At least ten counts were recorded for this clonotype. The chain's CDR3 is CASSETSGGYNEQFF. CDR3 coding DNA: TGTGCCAGCAGCGAAACTAGCGGGGGCTACAATGAGCAGTTCTTC. The chain uses TRBV7-2 and TRBJ2-1; 11 bases align to TRBD2. Germline-derived CDR1 and CDR2 are SGHTA and FQGNSA. The ends lost 5 bases at V and 3 bases at J; junction bases unmatched: 3. The CDR3 runs to 15 residues.

This clonotype was seen only a few times. The V call is TRBV11-1, the J call TRBJ2-1; 10 bases agree with TRBD1. Per germline, CDR1 SGHAT and CDR2 FQDESV (reference sequence). J lost 0 bases, V lost 5 bases, and 10 bases had no gene match. The CDR3 extends over 18 amino acids. As DNA, the CDR3 is TGTGCCAGCAGCCGAATGGGACAGGGGCTGATCTCCTACAATGAGCAGTTCTTC. The encoded protein is CASSRMGQGLISYNEQFF.

Of note for this clonotype: A single base separates this from a much larger clone, so it may be a read error. The rearrangement joins TRBV7-8 to TRBJ2-5; tentative D call: TRBD1 (6 bases). Germline V gives CDR1 SGHVS, CDR2 FQNEAQ. The CDR3 covers 15 residues. CDR3 residues: CASSPDIGGTETRYF. Here the CDR3 DNA reads TGTGCCAGCAGCCCAGACATAGGGGGTACTGAGACCCGGTACTTC.

This clonotype has a count of ten or more. The J gene is TRBJ2-1, the V gene TRBV6-2 or TRBV6-3; D ambiguous. This CDR3 contains 13 residues. Germline values: CDR1 MNHEY, CDR2 SVGEGT. With 2 bases removed from V and 4 bases from J, the gap between germline ends came to 6 bases. CDR3 DNA: TGTGCCAGCAGTTACCGCGGTTACAATGAGCAGTTCTTC. This encodes CASSYRGYNEQFF.

The chain employs TRBV4-3 and TRBJ2-7; D gene unclear. This CDR3 spans 13 amino acids. Trimming cost V 3 bases and J 7 bases, with 13 bases left between them. Germline V gene lookup returns CDR1 LGHNA and CDR2 YSLEER. The CDR3 reads CASSHRPRLEQYF. The DNA of the CDR3 is TGCGCCAGCAGCCATCGGCCTCGACTGGAGCAGTACTTC.

The sample holds a few counts of this clonotype. The gene calls are TRBV12-3 or TRBV12-4 and TRBJ1-2; tentatively, D is TRBD1 (5 bases). The CDR3 is made up of 15 amino acids. Trimming pared 4 bases from V and 0 bases from J, leaving 12 bases between. The CDR3 is CASSWGQGANYGYTF. In nucleotides, the CDR3 is TGTGCCAGCAGTTGGGGCCAAGGGGCTAACTATGGCTACACCTTC.

There are a few counts of this clonotype. J is TRBJ2-1 and V is TRBV5-6, with unresolved D. The CDR3 length is 14 residues. Trimming left V 4 bases short and J 6 bases short, with 14 bases between. Germline CDR1 reads SGHDT; CDR2 reads YYEEEE. The CDR3, as DNA: TGTGCCAGCAGCCTTCGACTGGATTTCAATGAGCAGTTCTTC. This translates into CASSLRLDFNEQFF.

A few counts support this clonotype. The gene calls are TRBV18 and TRBJ2-7; TRBD2 aligns across 12 bases. Germline CDR1 is KGHSH and CDR2 is LQKENI. The CDR3 extends over 16 amino acids. V was pared by 6 bases and J by 4 bases, with 10 bases of the junction left unmatched. CDR3 region: CASSPRLAGAVYEQYF. The CDR3 nucleotides are TGTGCCAGCTCCCCCCGACTAGCGGGAGCTGTTTACGAGCAGTACTTC. The full variable domain, completed using reference TRBV18 and TRBJ2-7, is NAGVMQNPRHLVRRRGQEARLRCSPMKGHSHVYWYRQLPEEGLKFMVYLQKENIIDESGMPKERFSAEFPKEGPSILRIQQVVRGDSAAYFCASSPRLAGAVYEQYFGPGTRLTVT.

The gene calls are TRBV9 and TRBJ2-2; 9 nucleotides agree with TRBD1. The CDR3 spans 15 residues. Per the germline V gene, CDR1 is SGDLS and CDR2 is YYNGEE. J gave up 5 bases and V 3 bases, and 5 bases lay outside the gene matches. Here the CDR3 DNA reads TGTGCCAGCAGCGCCCAGGGACAGGGAACCGGGGAGCTGTTTTTT. It encodes CASSAQGQGTGELFF.

The chain couples TRBV24-1 to TRBJ2-1; D is perhaps TRBD1 (6 bases). The V end lost 1 base, the J end lost 7 bases, and 10 bases lay between the germline ends. CDR3 length equals 14 residues. Looked up from germline, CDR1 is KGHDR and CDR2 is SFDVKD. The CDR3 here is CATSDFRTANEQFF. CDR3 in DNA: TGTGCCACCAGTGATTTTCGGACAGCGAATGAGCAGTTCTTC.

This clonotype was observed many times. The V and J genes are TRBV6-5 and TRBJ2-7, with D perhaps matching TRBD2 (5 bases). Germline V gene sequence: CDR1 MNHEY, CDR2 SVGAGI. The V end was cut by 0 bases, the J end by 0 bases, with 12 bases between. The CDR3 is 16 amino acids. Here the CDR3 reads CASSYSGSVSSYEQYF. CDR3 in DNA: TGTGCCAGCAGTTACTCAGGGAGCGTTAGCTCCTACGAGCAGTACTTC.

The V call is TRBV20-1, the J call TRBJ2-5, with a weak D call TRBD2 (6 bases). Trimming took 1 base from V and 5 from J, leaving 11 bases between them. The length of the CDR3 is 13 residues. Germline values: CDR1 DFQATT, CDR2 SNEGSKA (reference sequence). CDR3 coding DNA: TGCAGTGCTAGAGTCCTCCGGGGGGAGACCCAGTACTTC. Protein sequence: CSARVLRGETQYF.

J is TRBJ2-7 and V is TRBV4-1; D call uncertain. CDR3 length: 13 amino acids. V was trimmed by 4 bases and J by 6 bases, leaving 13 bases between them. Germline V gene lookup returns CDR1 MGHRA and CDR2 YSYEKL. The CDR3 region is CASSLTQVPEQYF. CDR3 in DNA: TGCGCCAGCAGCCTGACCCAGGTACCCGAGCAGTACTTC.

In DNA, the CDR3 is TGTGCCATCAGTGAGTCAGCTAGCAGCTACGAGCAGTACTTC. Protein sequence: CAISESASSYEQYF. The rearrangement uses TRBV10-3 and TRBJ2-7; TRBD2 might be the D (5 bases). CDR1 is ENHRY and CDR2 is SYGVKD in the germline V gene. V was cut by 0 bases and J by 3 bases, with 9 bases left in between. CDR3 length: 14 amino acids.

Many counts were recorded for this clonotype. Here the CDR3 reads CSARVRTAPLGYTF. The CDR3 coding sequence is TGCAGTGCTAGAGTGCGGACCGCCCCTCTTGGCTACACCTTC. The gene calls are TRBV20-1 and TRBJ1-2; D uncertain. CDR3 length: 14 residues. Trimming pared 1 base from V and 7 bases from J, leaving 16 bases between. From germline, CDR1 is DFQATT and CDR2 SNEGSKA (reference sequence).

This clonotype was found many times. V usage is TRBV9 and J usage is TRBJ2-7; D not certain. The germline CDR1 and CDR2 sequences are SGDLS and YYNGEE. Trimming pared 2 bases from V and 0 bases from J, leaving 9 bases between. This CDR3 has 14 residues. The CDR3 DNA reads as TGTGCCAGCAGCGTCGACCTGGGCTCCTACGAGCAGTACTTC. It yields the protein CASSVDLGSYEQYF.

This clonotype was seen a handful of times. V usage is TRBV20-1 and J usage is TRBJ2-3; 8 bases map to TRBD2. Unmatched junction bases numbered 12, after V lost 1 base and J lost 6 bases. CDR3 length equals 16 residues. CDR1 is DFQATT and CDR2 is SNEGSKA in the germline V gene (reference sequence). Here the CDR3 DNA reads TGCAGTGCTAGAGCAGGTGGTAGCGGCGGGGGGGATACGCAGTATTTT. Its protein is CSARAGGSGGGDTQYF.

This clonotype was counted many times. This rearrangement joins TRBV19 to TRBJ1-1, with a tentative D call TRBD1 (5 bases). Trimming shortened V by 3 bases and J by 3 bases, and 11 bases separated the two germline ends. CDR3 length: 14 amino acids. The germline gives CDR1 LNHDA, CDR2 SQIVND (reference sequence). The CDR3 loop is CASSMILGDTEAFF. In DNA, the CDR3 is TGTGCCAGTAGTATGATACTGGGGGACACTGAAGCTTTCTTT. Together with reference TRBV19 and TRBJ1-1, the CDR3 gives the full variable domain: DGGITQSPKYLFRKEGQNVTLSCEQNLNHDAMYWYRQDPGQGLRLIYYSQIVNDFQKGDIAEGYSVSREKKESFPLTVTSAQKNPTAFYLCASSMILGDTEAFFGQGTRLTVV.